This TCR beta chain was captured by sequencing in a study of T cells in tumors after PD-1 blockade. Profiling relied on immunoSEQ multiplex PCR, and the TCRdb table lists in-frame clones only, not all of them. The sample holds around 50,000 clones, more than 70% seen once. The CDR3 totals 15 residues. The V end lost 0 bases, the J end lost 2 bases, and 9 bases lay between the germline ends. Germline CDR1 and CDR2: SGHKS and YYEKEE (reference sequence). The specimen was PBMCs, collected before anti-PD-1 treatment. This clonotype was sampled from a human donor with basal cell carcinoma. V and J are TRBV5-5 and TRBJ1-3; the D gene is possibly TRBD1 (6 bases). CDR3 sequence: CASSLDRVTGNTIYF. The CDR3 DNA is TGTGCCAGCAGCTTGGACAGGGTAACTGGAAACACCATATATTTT.